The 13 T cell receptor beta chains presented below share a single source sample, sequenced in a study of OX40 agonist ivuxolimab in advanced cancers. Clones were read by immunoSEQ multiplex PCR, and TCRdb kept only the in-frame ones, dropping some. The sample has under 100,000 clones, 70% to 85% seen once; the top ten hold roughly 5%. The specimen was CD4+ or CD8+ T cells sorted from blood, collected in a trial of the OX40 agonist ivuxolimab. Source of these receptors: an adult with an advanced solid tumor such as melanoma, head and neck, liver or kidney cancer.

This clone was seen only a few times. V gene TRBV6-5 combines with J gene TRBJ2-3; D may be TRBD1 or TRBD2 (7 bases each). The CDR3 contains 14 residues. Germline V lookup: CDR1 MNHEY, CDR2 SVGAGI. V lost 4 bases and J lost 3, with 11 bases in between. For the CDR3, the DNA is TGTGCCAGCAGTTTGCAGGGGGGGACAGATACGCAGTATTTT. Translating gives CASSLQGGTDTQYF.

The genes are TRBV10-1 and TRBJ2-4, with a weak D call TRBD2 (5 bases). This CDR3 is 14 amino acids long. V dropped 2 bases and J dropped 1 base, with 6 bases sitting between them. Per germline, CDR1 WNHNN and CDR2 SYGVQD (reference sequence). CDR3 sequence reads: CASSEGSAKNIQYF. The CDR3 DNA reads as TGCGCCAGCAGTGAGGGGAGCGCCAAAAACATTCAGTACTTC.

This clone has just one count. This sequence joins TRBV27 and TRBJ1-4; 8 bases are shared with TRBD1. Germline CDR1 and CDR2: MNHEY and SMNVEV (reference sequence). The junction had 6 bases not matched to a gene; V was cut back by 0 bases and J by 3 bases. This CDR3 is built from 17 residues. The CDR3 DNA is TGTGCCAGCAGTTTATCGGTAACAGGGGGGCCTAATGAAAAACTGTTTTTT. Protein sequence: CASSLSVTGGPNEKLFF.

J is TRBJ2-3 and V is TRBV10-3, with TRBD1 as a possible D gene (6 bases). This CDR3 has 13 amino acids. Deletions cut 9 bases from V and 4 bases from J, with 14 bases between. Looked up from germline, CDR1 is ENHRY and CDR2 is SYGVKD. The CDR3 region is CAIQGGGPDTQYF. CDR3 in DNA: TGTGCCATACAGGGTGGGGGTCCAGATACGCAGTATTTT.

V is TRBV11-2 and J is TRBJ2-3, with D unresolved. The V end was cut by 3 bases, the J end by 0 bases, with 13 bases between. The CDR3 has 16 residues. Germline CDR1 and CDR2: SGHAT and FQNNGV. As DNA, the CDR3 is TGTGCCAGCAGCTTGGGCGACTGGATCAGCACAGATACGCAGTATTTT. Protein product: CASSLGDWISTDTQYF.

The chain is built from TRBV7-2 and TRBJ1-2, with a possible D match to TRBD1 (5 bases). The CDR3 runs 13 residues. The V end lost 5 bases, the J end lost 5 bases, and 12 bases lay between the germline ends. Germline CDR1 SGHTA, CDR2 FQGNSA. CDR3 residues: CASSPQGGYGYTF. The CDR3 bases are TGTGCCAGCAGCCCCCAGGGAGGTTATGGCTACACCTTC.

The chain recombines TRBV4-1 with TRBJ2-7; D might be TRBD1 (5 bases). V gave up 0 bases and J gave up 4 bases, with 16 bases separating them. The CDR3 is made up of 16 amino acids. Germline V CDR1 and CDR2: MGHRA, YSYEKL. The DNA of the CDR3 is TGCGCCAGCAGCCAAGAAGGGGTCAGGAACCTATACGAGCAGTACTTC. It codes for CASSQEGVRNLYEQYF.

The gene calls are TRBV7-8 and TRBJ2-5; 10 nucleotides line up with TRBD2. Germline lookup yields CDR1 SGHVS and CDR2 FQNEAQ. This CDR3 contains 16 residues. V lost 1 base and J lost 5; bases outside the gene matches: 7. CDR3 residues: CASSLGLAGARETQYF. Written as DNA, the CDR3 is TGTGCCAGCAGCTTAGGGCTAGCGGGAGCCCGGGAGACCCAGTACTTC.

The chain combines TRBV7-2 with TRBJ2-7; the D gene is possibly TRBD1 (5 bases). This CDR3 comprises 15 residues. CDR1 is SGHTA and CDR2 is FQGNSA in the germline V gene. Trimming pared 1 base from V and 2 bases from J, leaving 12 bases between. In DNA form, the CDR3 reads TGTGCCAGCAGCTTAGGGACAAGCCCGCCCTACGAGCAGTACTTC. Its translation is CASSLGTSPPYEQYF.

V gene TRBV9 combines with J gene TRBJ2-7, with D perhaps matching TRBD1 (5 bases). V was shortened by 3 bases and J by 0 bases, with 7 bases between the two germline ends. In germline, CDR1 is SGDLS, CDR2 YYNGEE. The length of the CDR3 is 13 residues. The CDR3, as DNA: TGTGCCAGCAGCGGTCAGGGCTCCTACGAGCAGTACTTC. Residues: CASSGQGSYEQYF.

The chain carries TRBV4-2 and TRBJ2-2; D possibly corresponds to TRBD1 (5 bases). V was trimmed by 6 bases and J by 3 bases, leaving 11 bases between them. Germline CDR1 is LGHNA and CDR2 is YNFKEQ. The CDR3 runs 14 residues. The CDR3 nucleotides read TGTGCCAGCAGTCCCAGGGTGGACACCGGGGAGCTGTTTTTT. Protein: CASSPRVDTGELFF.

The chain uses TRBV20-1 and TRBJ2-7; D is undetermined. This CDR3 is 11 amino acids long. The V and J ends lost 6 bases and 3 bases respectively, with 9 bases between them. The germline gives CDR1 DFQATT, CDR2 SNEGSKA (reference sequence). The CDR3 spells CSAADLYEQYF. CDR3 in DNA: TGCAGTGCCGCGGACCTCTACGAGCAGTACTTC.

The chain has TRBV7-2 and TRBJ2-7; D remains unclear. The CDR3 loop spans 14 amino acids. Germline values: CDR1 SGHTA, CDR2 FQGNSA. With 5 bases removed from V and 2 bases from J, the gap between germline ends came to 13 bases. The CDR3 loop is CASSPPGGAYEQYF. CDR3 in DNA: TGTGCCAGCAGCCCCCCTGGCGGTGCCTACGAGCAGTACTTC.